These 21 T cell receptor beta chains originate from one sample sequenced in a study of radiotherapy plus CTLA-4 blockade in lung cancer. Repertoires were generated with immunoSEQ multiplex PCR, while TCRdb's copy carries only in-frame clones and drops some. The profile shows about 31,000 clones, 60% to 80% of them singletons. Sequencing used peripheral blood, obtained from a patient treated with radiotherapy plus ipilimumab. The source of these receptors is a human donor with non-small cell lung cancer whose response to radiotherapy plus ipilimumab could not be evaluated.

In this sample, this clone turned up a few times. This chain connects TRBV4-3 to TRBJ1-2, with TRBD1 identical over 7 bases. This CDR3 comprises 14 residues. CDR1 is LGHNA, CDR2 YSLEER, per germline. V trimming: 1 base; J trimming: 6 bases; junction bases outside the gene matches: 5. The CDR3: CASSQADRVNGYTF. The CDR3 DNA sequence: TGCGCCAGCAGCCAAGCAGACAGGGTAAATGGCTACACCTTC.

This chain joins TRBV2 and TRBJ1-2; maybe TRBD1 (5 bases). The ends were cut back, 5 bases at V and 2 bases at J, with 12 bases in the middle. This CDR3 is 14 amino acids long. Germline CDR1 reads SNHLY; CDR2 reads FYNNEI. CDR3 coding DNA: TGTGCCAGCAGTAAAATGACAGAGAACTATGGCTACACCTTC. Protein product: CASSKMTENYGYTF. The full variable domain, its missing parts supplied by reference TRBV2 and TRBJ1-2, is EPEVTQTPSHQVTQMGQEVILRCVPISNHLYFYWYRQILGQKVEFLVSFYNNEISEKSEIFDDQFSVERPDGSNFTLKIRSTKLEDSAMYFCASSKMTENYGYTFGSGTRLTVV.

The gene calls are TRBV7-2 and TRBJ2-7; perhaps TRBD2 as D (5 bases). The germline gives CDR1 SGHTA, CDR2 FQGNSA. V shed 1 base and J shed 2 bases, with 12 bases lying between them. CDR3 size: 15 residues. The CDR3: CASSLDGSNPYEQYF. CDR3 bases: TGTGCCAGCAGCTTAGATGGGAGTAATCCCTACGAGCAGTACTTC.

The chain recombines TRBV6-4 with TRBJ2-1; 8 bases are shared with TRBD2. The junction had 8 bases not matched to a gene; V was cut back by 10 bases and J by 0 bases. Germline CDR1 MRHNA, CDR2 SNTAGT. The CDR3 consists of 15 residues. CDR3 DNA sequence: TGTGCCACTACCCAGAGCGGGGGCTCCTACAATGAGCAGTTCTTC. This encodes CATTQSGGSYNEQFF.

This chain connects TRBV28 to TRBJ2-2; D is possibly TRBD2 (5 bases). The CDR3 has 19 residues. The V gene lost 3 bases and the J gene lost 5 bases, with 25 bases spanning the gap. CDR1 and CDR2 (germline): MDHEN, SYDVKM. The CDR3 region is CASSLGPVKRQRGTGELFF. As DNA, the CDR3 is TGTGCCAGCAGTTTGGGTCCGGTAAAGCGGCAACGAGGGACCGGGGAGCTGTTTTTT. Full variable domain (missing parts from reference TRBV28 and TRBJ2-2): DVKVTQSSRYLVKRTGEKVFLECVQDMDHENMFWYRQDPGLGLRLIYFSYDVKMKEKGDIPEGYSVSREKKERFSLILESASTNQTSMYLCASSLGPVKRQRGTGELFFGEGSRLTVL.

As DNA, the CDR3 is TGTGCCAGCAGCGTAGTCGGGACTAGCGGGAGCAGCGAGCAGTACTTC. It yields the protein CASSVVGTSGSSEQYF. The J gene is TRBJ2-7, the V gene TRBV9; TRBD2 agrees at 14 bases. This CDR3 has 16 amino acids. Germline V lookup: CDR1 SGDLS, CDR2 YYNGEE. Trimming removed 0 bases from V and 6 bases from J; junction bases left unmatched: 5.

This chain joins TRBV5-1 and TRBJ2-1; D perhaps matches TRBD2 (5 bases). This CDR3 is 14 amino acids long. V was pared by 6 bases and J by 10 bases, with 20 bases between. The germline CDR1 and CDR2 sequences are SGHRS and YFSETQ. The CDR3 DNA sequence: TGCGCCAGCAAATCAGGACTCCCTTCGGAGGAGCAGTTCTTC. Its protein product is CASKSGLPSEEQFF.

The J gene is TRBJ2-7, the V gene TRBV7-2; D remains ambiguous. CDR1 SGHTA and CDR2 FQGNSA come from the germline V gene. The CDR3 length is 13 residues. V lost 1 base and J lost 5, with 9 bases in between. CDR3 bases: TGTGCCAGCAGCTTAGATTCTCTAAACGAGCAGTACTTC. Translated: CASSLDSLNEQYF.

The chain has TRBV6-5 and TRBJ2-3; 9 bases line up with TRBD1. Trimming cost V 7 bases and J 3 bases; bases outside gene matches: 5. The CDR3 is made up of 14 amino acids. The germline V gene has CDR1 MNHEY and CDR2 SVGAGI. Written as DNA, the CDR3 is TGTGCCAGCACCCGACAGGGGGGGACAGATACGCAGTATTTT. Its protein is CASTRQGGTDTQYF.

The genes are TRBV5-1 and TRBJ2-1, with D possibly matching TRBD2 (7 bases). Trimming removed 5 bases from V and 3 bases from J, with 18 bases in between. The germline CDR1 and CDR2 sequences are SGHRS and YFSETQ. CDR3 size: 16 residues. As DNA, the CDR3 is TGCGCCAGCAGTCTCCGGGAGGCGGGACACTACAATGAGCAGTTCTTC. Amino acid sequence: CASSLREAGHYNEQFF.

The V call is TRBV11-3, the J call TRBJ2-7; tentatively, D is TRBD1 (6 bases). The germline gives CDR1 SGHNT, CDR2 YENEEA. The V and J ends lost 1 base and 0 bases respectively, with 13 bases between them. The CDR3 is 16 residues long. The CDR3 sequence: CASSLVGQTSSYEQYF. Written as DNA, the CDR3 is TGTGCCAGCAGCTTAGTCGGACAGACGAGCTCCTACGAGCAGTACTTC.

This rearrangement joins TRBV21-1 to TRBJ2-5; the table assigns TRBD1, which was not confirmed against the DNA. TRBV21-1 is marked as a pseudogene. The CDR3 totals 19 residues. In DNA, the CDR3 is TGTGCCAGCAGCAAAGTCGGTAAGTCGGCAGGGTTGAGGCAAGAGACCCAGTACTTC. This sequence encodes CASSKVGKSAGLRQETQYF.

The chain joins TRBV6-1 to TRBJ2-5, with a tentative D call TRBD1 (5 bases). The CDR3 is made up of 13 amino acids. V was pared by 1 base and J by 4 bases, with 7 bases between. The germline V gene encodes CDR1 MNHNS and CDR2 SASEGT. In nucleotides, the CDR3 is TGTGCCAGCAGTGAAGTTAGGGGAGAGACCCAGTACTTC. It is translated as CASSEVRGETQYF.

The chain employs TRBV29-1 and TRBJ2-2; 7 bases map to TRBD1. The CDR3 covers 13 residues. Trimming took 5 bases from V and 6 from J; bases not matched to a gene: 6. The germline gives CDR1 SQVTM, CDR2 ANQGSEA. In DNA, the CDR3 is TGCAGCGTTCGGGACAGAGAGGCCGGGGAGCTGTTTTTT. Translated: CSVRDREAGELFF.

The chain has TRBV19 and TRBJ2-4; TRBD1 matches at 9 bases. Trimming removed 5 bases from V and 5 bases from J; junction bases left unmatched: 7. CDR1 LNHDA and CDR2 SQIVND come from the germline V gene (reference sequence). The CDR3 sequence is 15 residues long. CDR3 loop: CASSFIGTGQNIQYF. CDR3 DNA: TGTGCCAGTAGTTTTATTGGGACAGGGCAAAACATTCAGTACTTC.

The V gene is TRBV21-1, the J gene TRBJ2-7; the DNA was not compared with TRBD1, the D call given in the table. TRBV21-1 is reported as a pseudogene. The CDR3 length is 16 residues. This chain's CDR3 is CASSKVNGRPIYEQYF. The DNA of the CDR3 is TGTGCCAGCAGCAAAGTGAACGGCAGGCCAATCTACGAGCAGTACTTC.

The V call is TRBV7-9, the J call TRBJ1-2; D not resolved. Germline-derived CDR1 and CDR2 are SEHNR and FQNEAQ (reference sequence). Trimming took 1 base from V and 0 from J, leaving 9 bases between them. The CDR3 is 15 amino acids. For the CDR3, the DNA is TGTGCCAGCAGCTTAGGTGTCATTCCTAACTATGGCTACACCTTC. This translates into CASSLGVIPNYGYTF.

The chain has TRBV18 and TRBJ2-3, with 8 bases lining up with TRBD1. CDR3 length: 15 residues. In germline, CDR1 is KGHSH, CDR2 LQKENI. The J segment lost 0 bases and the V segment lost 2 bases, leaving 1 base of the junction unmatched. The CDR3 bases are TGTGCCAGCTCACCAGGACAGGGAAGCACAGATACGCAGTATTTT. It encodes CASSPGQGSTDTQYF.

This clone has just a few counts. The chain is built from TRBV6-1 and TRBJ1-1, with a possible D match to TRBD1 (5 bases). The CDR3 spans 13 residues. V lost 6 bases, J lost 1 base, and 9 bases lay in between. Germline-derived CDR1 and CDR2 are MNHNS and SASEGT. DNA for the CDR3: TGTGCCAGCAGGCCGACAGCGAACACTGAAGCTTTCTTT. This sequence encodes CASRPTANTEAFF.

The rearrangement links TRBV28 to TRBJ1-4; 10 bases agree with TRBD1. V lost 5 bases, J lost 6 bases, and 9 bases stayed unmatched. Germline assignment: CDR1 MDHEN and CDR2 SYDVKM. This CDR3 has 16 amino acids. DNA of the CDR3: TGTGCCAGCAGTCTGGAACCGGGACAGGGGCATGAAAAACTGTTTTTT. This gives the protein CASSLEPGQGHEKLFF.

The V and J genes are TRBV7-8 and TRBJ1-1, with D tentatively TRBD1 (5 bases). Germline V gene sequence: CDR1 SGHVS, CDR2 FQNEAQ. The V and J ends lost 5 bases and 1 base respectively, with 20 bases between them. The CDR3 contains 17 residues. The CDR3 sequence is CASSAGWGRRSNTEAFF. In nucleotides, the CDR3 is TGTGCCAGCAGCGCCGGTTGGGGCAGGCGTTCGAACACTGAAGCTTTCTTT.